This T cell receptor beta chain comes out of a study of cytomegalovirus exposure and HLA in healthy donors. With 60 Vbeta and 13 Jbeta primers, the PCR was carried out. Assay: immunoSEQ multiplex PCR; the TCRdb copy retains only in-frame clones and omits some. In the table there are about 130,000 clones, approximately 77% of which are singletons. Points from the study as a whole: Researchers catalogued roughly 150 TCR beta chains as cytomegalovirus-associated. In an earlier analysis, about 87% or about 30%: the productive usage of most TCR beta V segments. Later, an analysis found that common viral pathogens appeared to be linked with several of the most significant clusters. Later on, a genetic analysis was performed. It linked a missense variant in DCLRE1C with V- and J-gene trimming of TCR beta.

Of note for this clone: Its antigen remains unknown.

Germline CDR1 and CDR2: MNHEY and SVGAGI. V dropped 0 bases and J dropped 3; count of bases not matched to a gene: 2. This CDR3 comprises 16 residues. The source is a woman in her sixties in good health and CMV-seronegative. The V call is TRBV6-5, the J call TRBJ2-3; 11 nucleotides line up with TRBD2. Material: PBMCs. The DNA of the CDR3 is TGTGCCAGCAGTTACTCGAGACTAGCGGGGACAGATACGCAGTATTTT. Its protein product is CASSYSRLAGTDTQYF.